The source of this TCR beta chain is a study of cytomegalovirus exposure and HLA in healthy donors. Broader study findings: Fewer N-insertions than the roughly 650-donor mean were reportedly shown by an Asian-associated ancestry cluster in a later analysis. Cytomegalovirus-associated status was assigned to 164 TCR beta chains. Most CMV-associated TCR beta chains appeared HLA-restricted in a later analysis. Across donors, most TCRs were seen rarely, yet some public ones were widespread.

The CDR3 totals 17 residues. The germline gives CDR1 SGDLS, CDR2 YYNGEE. J was trimmed by 0 bases and V by 0 bases; bases with no gene match: 4. The PCR used 60 Vbeta and 13 Jbeta primers. TCRdb's table, derived via immunoSEQ multiplex PCR, lists solely in-frame clones and lacks some. The repertoire holds around 120,000 clones, around 79% seen once, with 2.5% to 3.5% in the top ten. This clone was seen only once. What it binds is not known. This TCR came from a woman aged 30 to 39 in good health and CMV-seropositive. The chain combines TRBV9 with TRBJ2-2; 8 nucleotides line up with TRBD1. Sequenced material: PBMCs. CDR3 coding DNA: TGTGCCAGCAGCGTAGCCCCAGGGGGCGCGAACACCGGGGAGCTGTTTTTT. As protein: CASSVAPGGANTGELFF.